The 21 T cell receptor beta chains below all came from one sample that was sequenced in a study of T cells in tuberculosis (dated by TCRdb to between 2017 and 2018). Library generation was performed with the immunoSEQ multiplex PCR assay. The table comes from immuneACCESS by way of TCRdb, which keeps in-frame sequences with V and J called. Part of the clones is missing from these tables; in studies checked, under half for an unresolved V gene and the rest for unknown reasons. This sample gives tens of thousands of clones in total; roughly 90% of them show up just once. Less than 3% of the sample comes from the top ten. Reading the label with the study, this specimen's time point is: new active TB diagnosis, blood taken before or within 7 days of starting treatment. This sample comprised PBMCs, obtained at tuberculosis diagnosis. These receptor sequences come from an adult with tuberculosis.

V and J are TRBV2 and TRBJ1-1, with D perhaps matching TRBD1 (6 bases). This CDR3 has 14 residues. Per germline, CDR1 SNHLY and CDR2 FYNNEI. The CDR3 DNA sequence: TGTGTCACCATAGGGGGGGCGCAGTGGACTGAAGCTTTCTTT. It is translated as CVTIGGAQWTEAFF. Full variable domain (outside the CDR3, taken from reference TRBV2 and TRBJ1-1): EPEVTQTPSHQVTQMGQEVILRCVPISNHLYFYWYRQILGQKVEFLVSFYNNEISEKSEIFDDQFSVERPDGSNFTLKIRSTKLEDSAMYFCVTIGGAQWTEAFFGQGTRLTVV.

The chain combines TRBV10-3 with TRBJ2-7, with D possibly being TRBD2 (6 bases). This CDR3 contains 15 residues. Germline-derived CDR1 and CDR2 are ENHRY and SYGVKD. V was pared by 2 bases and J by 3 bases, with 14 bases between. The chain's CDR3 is CAISEPGRTNYEQYF. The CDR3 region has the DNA TGTGCCATCAGTGAGCCTGGACGGACTAACTACGAGCAGTACTTC.

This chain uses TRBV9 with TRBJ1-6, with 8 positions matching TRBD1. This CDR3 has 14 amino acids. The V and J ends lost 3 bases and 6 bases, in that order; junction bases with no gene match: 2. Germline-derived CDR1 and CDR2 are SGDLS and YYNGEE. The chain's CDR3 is CASSADRGNSPLHF. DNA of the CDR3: TGTGCCAGCAGCGCCGACAGGGGTAATTCACCCCTCCACTTT.

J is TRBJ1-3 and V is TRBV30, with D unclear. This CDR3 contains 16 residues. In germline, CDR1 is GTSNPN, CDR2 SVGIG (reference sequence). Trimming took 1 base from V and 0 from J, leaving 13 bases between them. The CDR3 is CAWSDGWGVSGNTIYF. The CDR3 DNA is TGTGCCTGGAGTGACGGGTGGGGAGTCTCTGGAAACACCATATATTTT.

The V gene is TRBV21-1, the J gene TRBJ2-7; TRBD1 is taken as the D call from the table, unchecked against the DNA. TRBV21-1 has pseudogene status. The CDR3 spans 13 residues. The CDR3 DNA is TGTGCCAGTCGGGACAGTAGGACCTACGAGCAGTACTTC. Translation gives CASRDSRTYEQYF.

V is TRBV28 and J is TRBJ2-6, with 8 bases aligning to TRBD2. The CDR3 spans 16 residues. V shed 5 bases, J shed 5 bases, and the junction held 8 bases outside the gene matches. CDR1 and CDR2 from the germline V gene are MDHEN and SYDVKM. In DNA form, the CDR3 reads TGTGCCAGCAGTCCGGGAGGGAGCGGACGGGCCAACGTCCTGACTTTC. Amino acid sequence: CASSPGGSGRANVLTF.

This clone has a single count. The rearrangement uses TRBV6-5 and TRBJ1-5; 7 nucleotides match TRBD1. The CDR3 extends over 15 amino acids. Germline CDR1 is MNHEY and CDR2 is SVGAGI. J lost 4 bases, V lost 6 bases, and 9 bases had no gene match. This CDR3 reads CASRAVGGLNQPQHF. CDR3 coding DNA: TGTGCCAGCAGAGCCGTAGGGGGCCTAAATCAGCCCCAGCATTTT.

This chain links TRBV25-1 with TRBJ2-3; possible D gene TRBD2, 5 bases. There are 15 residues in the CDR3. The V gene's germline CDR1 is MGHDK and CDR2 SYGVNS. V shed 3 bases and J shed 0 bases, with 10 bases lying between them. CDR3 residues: CASSDPGTSTDTQYF. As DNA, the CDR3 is TGTGCCAGCAGTGATCCGGGAACTAGCACAGATACGCAGTATTTT.

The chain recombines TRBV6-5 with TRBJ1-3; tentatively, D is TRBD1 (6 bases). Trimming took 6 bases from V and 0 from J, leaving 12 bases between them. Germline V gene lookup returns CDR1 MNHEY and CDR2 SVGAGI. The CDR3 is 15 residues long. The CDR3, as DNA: TGTGCCAGCAGCGTCGACAGGAGCTCTGGAAACACCATATATTTT. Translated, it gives CASSVDRSSGNTIYF.

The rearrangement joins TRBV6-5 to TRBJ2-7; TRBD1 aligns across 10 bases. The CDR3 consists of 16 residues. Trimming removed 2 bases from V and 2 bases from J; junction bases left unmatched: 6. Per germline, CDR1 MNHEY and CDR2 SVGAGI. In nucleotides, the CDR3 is TGTGCCAGCAGTTACGCCAGACAGGGGGCAACCTACGAGCAGTACTTC. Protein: CASSYARQGATYEQYF.

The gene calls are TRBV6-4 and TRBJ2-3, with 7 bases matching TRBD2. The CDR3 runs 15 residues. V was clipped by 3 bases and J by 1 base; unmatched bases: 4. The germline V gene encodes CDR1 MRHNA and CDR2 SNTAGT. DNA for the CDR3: TGTGCCAGCAGTGAATCGGCGGGGGGCACAGATACGCAGTATTTT. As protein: CASSESAGGTDTQYF.

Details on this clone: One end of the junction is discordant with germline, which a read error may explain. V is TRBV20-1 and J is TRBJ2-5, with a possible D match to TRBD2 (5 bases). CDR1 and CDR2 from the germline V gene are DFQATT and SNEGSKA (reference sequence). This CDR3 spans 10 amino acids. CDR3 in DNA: TGCAGTGCTGCACTAGAGGCCCAGTACTTC. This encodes CSAALEAQYF.

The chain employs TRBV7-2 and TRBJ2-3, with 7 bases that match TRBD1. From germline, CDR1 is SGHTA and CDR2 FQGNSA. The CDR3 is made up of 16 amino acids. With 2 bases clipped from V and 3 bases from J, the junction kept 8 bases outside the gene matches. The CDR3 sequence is CASSLRKGAGTDTQYF. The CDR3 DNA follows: TGTGCCAGCAGCTTAAGGAAGGGGGCAGGGACAGATACGCAGTATTTT.

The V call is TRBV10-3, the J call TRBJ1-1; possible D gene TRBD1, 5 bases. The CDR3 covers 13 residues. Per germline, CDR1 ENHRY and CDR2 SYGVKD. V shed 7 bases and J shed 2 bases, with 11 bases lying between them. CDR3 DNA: TGTGCCATCAAGGAAGGGGTTAACACTGAAGCTTTCTTT. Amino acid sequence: CAIKEGVNTEAFF.

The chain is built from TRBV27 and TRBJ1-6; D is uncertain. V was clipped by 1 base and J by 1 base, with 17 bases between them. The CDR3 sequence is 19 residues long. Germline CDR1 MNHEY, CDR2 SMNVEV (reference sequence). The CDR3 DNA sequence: TGTGCCAGCAGTTTATTAAGCCCCCTGGGGAGATCCTATAATTCACCCCTCCACTTT. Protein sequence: CASSLLSPLGRSYNSPLHF.

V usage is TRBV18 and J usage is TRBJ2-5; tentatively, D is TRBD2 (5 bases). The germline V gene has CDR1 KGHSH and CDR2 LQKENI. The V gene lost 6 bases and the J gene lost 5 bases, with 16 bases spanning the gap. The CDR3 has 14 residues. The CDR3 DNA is TGTGCCAGCTCCCCATGGGGAGTGAAGGAGACCCAGTACTTC. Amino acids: CASSPWGVKETQYF.

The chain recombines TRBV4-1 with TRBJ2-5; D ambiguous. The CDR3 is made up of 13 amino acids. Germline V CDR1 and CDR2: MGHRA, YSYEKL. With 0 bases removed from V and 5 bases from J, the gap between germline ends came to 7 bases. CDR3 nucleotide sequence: TGCGCCAGCAGCCAAGAGGCGGATGAGACCCAGTACTTC. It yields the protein CASSQEADETQYF.

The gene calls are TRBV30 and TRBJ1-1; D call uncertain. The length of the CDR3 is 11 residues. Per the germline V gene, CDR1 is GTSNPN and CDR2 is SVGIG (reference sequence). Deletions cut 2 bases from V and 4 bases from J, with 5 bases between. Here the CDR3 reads CAWSFGTEAFF. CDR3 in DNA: TGTGCCTGGAGTTTCGGCACTGAAGCTTTCTTT.

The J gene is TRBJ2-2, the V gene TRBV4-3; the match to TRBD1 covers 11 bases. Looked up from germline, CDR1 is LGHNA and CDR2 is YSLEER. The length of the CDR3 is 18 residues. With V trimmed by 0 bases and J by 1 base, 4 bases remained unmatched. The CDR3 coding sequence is TGCGCCAGCAGCCAAGAAGGACAGGGGGCGATGAACACCGGGGAGCTGTTTTTT. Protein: CASSQEGQGAMNTGELFF.

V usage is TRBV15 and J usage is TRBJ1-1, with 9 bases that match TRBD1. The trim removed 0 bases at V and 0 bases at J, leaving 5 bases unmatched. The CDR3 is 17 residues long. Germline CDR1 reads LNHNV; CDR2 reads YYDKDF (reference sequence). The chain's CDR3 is CATSRDLGQGLNTEAFF. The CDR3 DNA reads TGTGCCACCAGCAGAGATCTGGGACAGGGCCTGAACACTGAAGCTTTCTTT.

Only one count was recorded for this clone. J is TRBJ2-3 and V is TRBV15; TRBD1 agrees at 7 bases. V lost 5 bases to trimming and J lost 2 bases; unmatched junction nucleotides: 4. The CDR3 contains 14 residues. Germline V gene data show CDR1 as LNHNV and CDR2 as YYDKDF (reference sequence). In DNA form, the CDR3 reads TGTGCCACCAGCGGTGACAGGGTCACAGATACGCAGTATTTT. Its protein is CATSGDRVTDTQYF.